This T cell receptor (beta chain) was sequenced for a study of T cell responses to AZD1222 COVID-19 vaccine (dated by TCRdb to about 2021). For the study in its entirety: A total of under 250 trial participants underwent TCR sequencing, of whom roughly 210 had received two doses of AZD1222 and roughly 26 had received two doses of the MenACWY control vaccine. Trial participants were enrolled into age subgroups of 18-55, 56-69 and 70-plus years, which contained about 150, 28 and 57 TCR-sequenced participants, respectively. What the research found in general, with its limitations: Reportedly, close to half of the unique spike-specific TCRs recognized epitopes lying outside the regions that are mutated in the B.1.351 and B.1.1.7 variants. In the small 56-69-year group, the increase in depth fell short of significance, most likely because of low power. Most participants were white British and females outnumbered males, and the authors suggested that clonal diversity may have been underestimated. The whole spike protein was spanned by vaccine-associated CD4 TCRs, and dominant responses were seen in regions 160-218 and 743-854. Conclusions about previously exposed vaccinees are limited, since just five or six AZD1222 recipients were seropositive for SARS-CoV-2 at baseline. Spike-specific TCR breadth and depth rose significantly after two AZD1222 doses compared with day 0 and with MenACWY recipients. Because no day 14 peak-response samples were available, repertoires were characterized only after the peak T cell response.

As to this clone: No cognate antigen has been identified for it. Per-base qualities were not stored, and no clone one base away is much larger.

The CDR3 regions of human TCRbeta chains were subjected to immunosequencing. As for the original processing: Repertoire TCRs were checked for matches against a reference library of SARS-CoV-2-specific TCRs that had been generated using the MIRA antigen-specificity platform. Breadth was defined as the fraction of unique TCRs that were SARS-CoV-2-associated, and depth was defined as the fraction of total T cells that were SARS-CoV-2-associated. Using the MIRA data, each spike-specific TCR was mapped to the spike region that the TCR reacts to and placed in a CD4 or CD8 class. Log10-transformed breadth and depth values were compared by one-way ANOVA with Sidak's multiple comparisons tests. TCRdb retrieved this table from immuneACCESS and kept in-frame rearrangements only. Not all clones are present; in checked studies, unresolved V genes account for under half, and no reason is known for the remainder. V and J calls and clone size are given by that table; D and trimming were obtained from the DNA. The sample table records under 140,000 clones; around 93% of these occur just once. Of the sample, around 2.8% falls within the top ten clones.

The time point label, as the study defines it: about 28 days (+/-7) after the second vaccine dose. AZD1222 recipients whose second dose came at about 4 weeks and those whose second dose came at about 12 weeks were combined into one group, since spike-specific TCR depth and breadth did not differ between the two schedules. Vaccinee samples were obtained from the UK trials COV001 and COV002, which included a single-blind randomized controlled phase 2/3 trial of AZD1222 (ChAdOx1 nCoV-19) in healthy adults. For TCRbeta chain sequencing, PBMC samples from trial participants were taken at day 0 and at day 28 after the second dose. Per the germline V gene, SQVTM is the CDR1 and ANQGSEA is the CDR2. For this chain, trimming is 4 bases at the V end and 8 bases at the J end, and the number of junction bases without a gene match is 5. From the cysteine through the phenylalanine, the CDR3 covers 13 amino acids. Only the CDR3 DNA stays, 39 bases, in frame from base 1.

The rearrangement combines TRBV29-1 with TRBJ2-3, and TRBD1 aligns with 11 junction nucleotides. The specimen comprised peripheral blood, sampled 28 days after the second AZD1222 dose. The TCR sequence derives from an adult who received the AZD1222 COVID-19 vaccine. The nucleotide sequence reads TGCAGCGTTGGGGGACAGGGGGAGGCTACGCAGTATTTT. This sequence encodes CSVGGQGEATQYF.